Given below is one TCR beta chain in context. This CDR3 region has 14 residues. Looked up from germline, CDR1 is KGHSH and CDR2 is LQKENI. V shed 2 bases and J shed 1 base, with 6 bases lying between them. The entry originates in a study of blood T cell repertoires in COVID-19. At the level of the study: From T cells, B-cell-depleted T cells, or PBMCs came the material, which was cDNA or gDNA.

The method was immunoSEQ multiplex PCR; TCRdb's version includes in-frame clones alone and lacks a portion of them. The sample includes approximately 200,000 clones, 85% of them seen just once. The source is a man aged 40-49 years who had recovered from COVID-19. The chain joins TRBV18 to TRBJ1-5; tentative D call: TRBD1 (5 bases). The material sequenced was PBMCs or T cells enriched from blood (not recorded which). The CDR3: CASSPSGSNQPQHF. CDR3 in DNA: TGTGCCAGCTCACCATCAGGGAGCAATCAGCCCCAGCATTTT.